The 27 T cell receptor beta chains given below trace back to one sample, sequenced in a study of response to subunit inactivated influenza vaccine (dated by TCRdb to 2017 to 2018). Libraries were constructed by RT-PCR. The instrument was an Illumina HiSeq 2500. Clones were called with MiXCR by TCRdb after fastp trimmed the public reads at Q25, and only in-frame beta chains were retained. Under each unique CDR3 protein, matching rows form one entry showing the most common genes and DNA. This sample comprises about 620,000 distinct CDR3 sequences, about 11% of them detected only once. The ten most abundant clones make up about 10% of the sample. These same records also appear under a second study, on T cells expressing NK-cell markers. The second source states: TCR beta cDNA libraries were made by 5'RACE template switching that added a universal primer site and unique molecular identifiers.

This specimen was PBMCs from blood, taken on the day of vaccination. Every receptor here comes from a man aged 50 to 59 who received an inactivated influenza vaccine. Donor details come from another sample of the same person, matched by shared clones.

The chain links TRBV12-3 or TRBV12-4 to TRBJ1-2; maybe TRBD1 (5 bases). The ends were cut back, 3 bases at V and 2 bases at J, with 13 bases in the middle. The CDR3 loop spans 15 amino acids. CDR3 sequence: CASSFRGTGNYGYTF. As DNA, the CDR3 is TGTGCCAGCAGTTTTCGGGGGACGGGGAACTATGGCTACACCTTC.

The genes are TRBV20-1 and TRBJ1-5; D not certain. With 0 bases removed from V and 4 bases from J, the gap between germline ends came to 13 bases. The CDR3 sequence is 15 residues long. Per the germline V gene, CDR1 is DFQATT and CDR2 is SNEGSKA (reference sequence). DNA of the CDR3: TGCAGTGCTAGAGATTTAGAGGCAAAGAATCAGCCCCAGCATTTT. It specifies CSARDLEAKNQPQHF.

This chain uses TRBV12-3 or TRBV12-4 with TRBJ2-3, with 7 bases identical to TRBD1. This CDR3 region has 16 residues. V gave up 5 bases and J gave up 0 bases; unmatched junction bases: 8. CDR3 bases: TGTGCCAGCAGTGGACAGGCTGACTCTAGCACAGATACGCAGTATTTT. Translated, it gives CASSGQADSSTDTQYF.

This clonotype was seen repeatedly, ten times or more. In DNA, the CDR3 is TGCACCCGGGACAGCAAGACTGGAAACACCATATATTTT. Translating gives CTRDSKTGNTIYF. The chain is built from TRBV29-1 and TRBJ1-3, with 7 bases lining up with TRBD1. This CDR3 has 13 residues. Germline V lookup: CDR1 SQVTM, CDR2 ANQGSEA.

This clonotype was found a few times. The chain carries TRBV4-3 and TRBJ2-7; D remains unclear. Trimming stripped 0 bases from V and 0 bases from J, with 6 bases between. The CDR3 totals 14 residues. Germline CDR1 reads LGHNA; CDR2 reads YSLEER. In DNA, the CDR3 is TGCGCCAGCAGCCAAGAACTACCCTCCTACGAGCAGTACTTC. Its translation: CASSQELPSYEQYF.

This clonotype was observed a few times. The CDR3 sequence is CSARDLETSIYEQYF. CDR3 bases: TGCAGTGCTAGAGATTTGGAGACTAGCATCTACGAGCAGTACTTC. The genes are TRBV20-1 and TRBJ2-7; TRBD2 matches at 7 bases. CDR3 length equals 15 residues. The germline V gene encodes CDR1 DFQATT and CDR2 SNEGSKA (reference sequence). Unmatched junction bases numbered 8, after V lost 0 bases and J lost 3 bases.

The J gene is TRBJ1-5, the V gene TRBV19; 9 positions match TRBD1. Germline trimming cut 5 bases from V and 3 bases from J; bases unmatched to any gene: 11. Germline CDR1 reads LNHDA; CDR2 reads SQIVND (reference sequence). This CDR3 region has 17 residues. CDR3 loop: CASSPRDRALINQPQHF. CDR3 nucleotides: TGTGCCAGTAGTCCCCGGGACAGGGCGCTGATCAATCAGCCCCAGCATTTT.

This chain joins TRBV6-1 and TRBJ1-3; TRBD1 is a possible D gene (5 bases). The CDR3 is made up of 15 amino acids. Germline CDR1 and CDR2: MNHNS and SASEGT. V dropped 6 bases and J dropped 3 bases, with 15 bases sitting between them. The CDR3: CASSQQDLGGNTIYF. CDR3 DNA sequence: TGTGCCAGCAGCCAACAGGACCTTGGTGGAAACACCATATATTTT.

This clonotype was seen a handful of times. The rearrangement uses TRBV4-3 and TRBJ1-2, with D unresolved. The CDR3 runs to 16 residues. Looked up from germline, CDR1 is LGHNA and CDR2 is YSLEER. With 1 base removed from V and 5 bases from J, the gap between germline ends came to 17 bases. CDR3 sequence: CASSQGRPPVGYGYTF. The CDR3 bases are TGCGCCAGCAGCCAAGGACGACCCCCGGTAGGGTATGGCTACACCTTC.

This clonotype was seen many times. The chain is built from TRBV11-2 and TRBJ2-2; a possible D gene is TRBD1 (6 bases). This CDR3 region has 19 residues. CDR1 SGHAT and CDR2 FQNNGV come from the germline V gene. V dropped 1 base and J dropped 6 bases, with 24 bases sitting between them. CDR3 sequence: CASSLGPGARSSLPGELFF. The CDR3 coding sequence is TGTGCCAGCAGCTTAGGTCCAGGGGCCCGATCCTCCCTCCCCGGGGAGCTGTTTTTT.

This clonotype occurred many times. The chain employs TRBV20-1 and TRBJ2-4; the D is unclear. Looked up from germline, CDR1 is DFQATT and CDR2 is SNEGSKA (reference sequence). The CDR3 loop spans 14 amino acids. V was pared by 6 bases and J by 6 bases, with 18 bases between. The CDR3 is CSASTGVPRNIQYF. In DNA form, the CDR3 reads TGCAGTGCCTCGACGGGTGTGCCGAGAAACATTCAGTACTTC.

This clonotype was recorded at least ten times. This chain joins TRBV28 and TRBJ2-3; 7 nucleotides line up with TRBD1. V lost 4 bases to trimming and J lost 15 bases; unmatched junction nucleotides: 10. Germline loops: CDR1 MDHEN, CDR2 SYDVKM. The CDR3 has 12 residues. The CDR3 coding sequence is TGTGCCAGCAGTTCAGAGGGGGCGCGGGTCTATTTT. Translated, it gives CASSSEGARVYF.

This clonotype appeared a few times. This rearrangement joins TRBV30 to TRBJ2-3; TRBD2 is a possible D gene (7 bases). The CDR3 contains 16 residues. Germline CDR1 reads GTSNPN; CDR2 reads SVGIG (reference sequence). V lost 1 base and J 2 bases, leaving 16 bases between the germline ends. In DNA form, the CDR3 reads TGTGCCTGGAGTGCACTAAGGGGGGGCTCCACAGATACGCAGTATTTT. Translating gives CAWSALRGGSTDTQYF. The variable domain in full, with the rest retrieved from reference TRBV30 and TRBJ2-3, is SQTIHQWPATLVQPVGSPLSLECTVEGTSNPNLYWYRQAAGRGLQLLFYSVGIGQISSEVPQNLSASRPQDRQFILSSKKLLLSDSGFYLCAWSALRGGSTDTQYFGPGTRLTVL.

V and J are TRBV20-1 and TRBJ2-3, with 8 bases identical to TRBD2. V gave up 3 bases and J gave up 0 bases; unmatched junction bases: 5. Germline loops: CDR1 DFQATT, CDR2 SNEGSKA (reference sequence). The CDR3 is made up of 15 amino acids. CDR3 amino acids: CSASGGVRSTDTQYF. The CDR3, as DNA: TGCAGTGCTAGCGGGGGGGTGAGGAGCACAGATACGCAGTATTTT.

The chain has TRBV10-3 and TRBJ1-1; D unresolved. The CDR3 is 13 residues long. V was cut by 4 bases and J by 0 bases, with 6 bases left in between. CDR1 and CDR2 (germline): ENHRY, SYGVKD. In nucleotides, the CDR3 is TGTGCCATCAGTGCTGGCGTGAACACTGAAGCTTTCTTT. Its protein product is CAISAGVNTEAFF.

The chain is built from TRBV2 and TRBJ1-1; 7 bases agree with TRBD1. With V trimmed by 6 bases and J by 7 bases, 5 bases remained unmatched. This CDR3 contains 12 residues. Germline V CDR1 and CDR2: SNHLY, FYNNEI. The CDR3 spells CASSDRVVEAFF. CDR3 DNA: TGTGCCAGCAGCGACAGGGTAGTTGAAGCTTTCTTT.

V and J are TRBV6-4 and TRBJ1-2; D gene uncertain. The CDR3 sequence is 12 residues long. From germline, CDR1 is MRHNA and CDR2 SNTAGT. Between the trimmed V and J ends, which lost 6 bases and 4 bases, there was a span of 9 bases. CDR3 residues: CASRVWGYGYTF. CDR3 sequence (DNA): TGTGCCAGCAGGGTATGGGGCTATGGCTACACCTTC.

This clonotype turned up a few times. The rearrangement joins TRBV12-3 or TRBV12-4 to TRBJ1-1; D may be TRBD1 (5 bases). V dropped 4 bases and J dropped 2 bases, with 11 bases sitting between them. This CDR3 spans 14 amino acids. CDR3 protein: CASSSGGDNTEAFF. CDR3 sequence (DNA): TGTGCCAGCAGTTCGGGGGGTGACAACACTGAAGCTTTCTTT.

This clonotype has more than one count but fewer than ten. The chain combines TRBV9 with TRBJ1-2; D is ambiguous. V gave up 0 bases and J gave up 4 bases, with 13 bases separating them. Germline V lookup: CDR1 SGDLS, CDR2 YYNGEE. This CDR3 has 15 amino acids. In DNA form, the CDR3 reads TGTGCCAGCAGCGTAGCCGGCACTGAAATCTATGGCTACACCTTC. It specifies CASSVAGTEIYGYTF.

This clonotype was counted a few times. This chain joins TRBV19 and TRBJ1-5; D uncertain. The germline V gene has CDR1 LNHDA and CDR2 SQIVND (reference sequence). V was shortened by 10 bases and J by 7 bases, with 17 bases between the two germline ends. The CDR3 runs 13 residues. The CDR3 protein is CATRYGMGQPQHF. The CDR3 nucleotides read TGTGCCACCCGATATGGGATGGGGCAGCCCCAGCATTTT.

A few counts support this clonotype. This chain joins TRBV3-1 and TRBJ2-1; a possible D gene is TRBD2 (6 bases). V shed 2 bases and J shed 5 bases, with 10 bases lying between them. The CDR3 is 14 amino acids. Germline V gene lookup returns CDR1 LGHDT and CDR2 YNNKEL (reference sequence). CDR3 DNA: TGTGCCAGCAGCCAACCGGGACTCCACAATGAGCAGTTCTTC. Translating gives CASSQPGLHNEQFF.

This clonotype was seen repeatedly, ten times or more. J is TRBJ2-1 and V is TRBV27; D call uncertain. V lost 3 bases to trimming and J lost 4 bases, with 13 bases between them. Germline values: CDR1 MNHEY, CDR2 SMNVEV (reference sequence). The CDR3 covers 15 residues. CDR3 in DNA: TGTGCCAGCAGTTTTGGGGAACTAAATTACAATGAGCAGTTCTTC. Its protein product is CASSFGELNYNEQFF.

The J gene is TRBJ1-3, the V gene TRBV6-1; D is undetermined. Germline CDR1 reads MNHNS; CDR2 reads SASEGT. V was clipped by 6 bases and J by 1 base, with 13 bases between them. This CDR3 comprises 15 residues. CDR3 sequence reads: CASRPIATSGNTIYF. The CDR3 nucleotides are TGTGCCAGCAGACCGATAGCTACTTCTGGAAACACCATATATTTT.

The genes are TRBV15 and TRBJ2-7; D is possibly TRBD2 (7 bases). This CDR3 spans 15 amino acids. The V and J ends lost 0 bases and 4 bases respectively, with 13 bases between them. The V gene's germline CDR1 is LNHNV and CDR2 YYDKDF (reference sequence). The CDR3 DNA reads as TGTGCCACCAGCAGAGACGGGGGCGGGGGATACGAGCAGTACTTC. This sequence encodes CATSRDGGGGYEQYF.

The V call is TRBV7-9, the J call TRBJ2-2, with 11 bases lining up with TRBD2. Per the germline V gene, CDR1 is SEHNR and CDR2 is FQNEAQ (reference sequence). The CDR3 has 15 residues. After removal of 5 bases from V and 6 bases from J, the junction contained 5 bases not matched to a gene. In DNA, the CDR3 is TGTGCCAGCAGCCCGCCTAGCGGGGGGTCCGGGGAGCTGTTTTTT. It yields the protein CASSPPSGGSGELFF.

The chain recombines TRBV7-9 with TRBJ2-1; 13 nucleotides line up with TRBD2. CDR3 length: 13 amino acids. The trim removed 8 bases at V and 10 bases at J, leaving 5 bases unmatched. The germline gives CDR1 SEHNR, CDR2 FQNEAQ (reference sequence). The CDR3 reads CASGLAGEREQFF. As DNA, the CDR3 is TGTGCCAGCGGACTAGCGGGGGAAAGAGAGCAGTTCTTC.

V is TRBV4-1 and J is TRBJ2-1; D possibly matches TRBD1 or TRBD2 (5 bases each). In germline, CDR1 is MGHRA, CDR2 YSYEKL. V lost 1 base and J 0 bases, leaving 10 bases between the germline ends. The CDR3 contains 16 residues. In DNA form, the CDR3 reads TGCGCCAGCAGCCAAGGACTTGGGGGCTCCTACAATGAGCAGTTCTTC. Translated: CASSQGLGGSYNEQFF.